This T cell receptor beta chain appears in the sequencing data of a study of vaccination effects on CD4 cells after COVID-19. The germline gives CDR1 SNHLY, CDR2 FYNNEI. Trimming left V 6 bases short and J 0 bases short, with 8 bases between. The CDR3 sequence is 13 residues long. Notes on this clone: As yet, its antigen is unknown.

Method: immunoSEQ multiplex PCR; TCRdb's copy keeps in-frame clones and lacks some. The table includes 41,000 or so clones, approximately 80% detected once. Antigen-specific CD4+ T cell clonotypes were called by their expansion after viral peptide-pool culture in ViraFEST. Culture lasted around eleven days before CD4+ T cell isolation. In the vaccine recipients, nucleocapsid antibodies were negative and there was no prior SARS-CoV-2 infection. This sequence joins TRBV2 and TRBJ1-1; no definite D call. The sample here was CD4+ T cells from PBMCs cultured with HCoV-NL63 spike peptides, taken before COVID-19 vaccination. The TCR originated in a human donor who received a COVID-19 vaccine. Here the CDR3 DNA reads TGTGCCAGCAGACAGAGTCTGAACACTGAAGCTTTCTTT. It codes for CASRQSLNTEAFF. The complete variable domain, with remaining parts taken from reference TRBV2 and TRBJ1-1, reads EPEVTQTPSHQVTQMGQEVILRCVPISNHLYFYWYRQILGQKVEFLVSFYNNEISEKSEIFDDQFSVERPDGSNFTLKIRSTKLEDSAMYFCASRQSLNTEAFFGQGTRLTVV.